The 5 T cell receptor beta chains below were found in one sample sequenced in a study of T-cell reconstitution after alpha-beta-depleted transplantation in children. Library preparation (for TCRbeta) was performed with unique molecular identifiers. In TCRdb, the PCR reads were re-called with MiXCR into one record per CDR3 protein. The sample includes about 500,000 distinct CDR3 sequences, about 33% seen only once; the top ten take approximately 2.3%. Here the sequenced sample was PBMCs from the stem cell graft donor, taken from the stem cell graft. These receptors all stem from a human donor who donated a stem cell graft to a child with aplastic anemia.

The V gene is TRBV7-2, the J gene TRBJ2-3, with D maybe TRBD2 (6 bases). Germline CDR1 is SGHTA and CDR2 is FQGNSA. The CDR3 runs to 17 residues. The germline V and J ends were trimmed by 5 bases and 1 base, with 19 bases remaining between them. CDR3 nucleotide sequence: TGTGCCAGCAGCCGGCCCCCCCAGCGGGCCCGCACAGATACGCAGTATTTT. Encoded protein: CASSRPPQRARTDTQYF.

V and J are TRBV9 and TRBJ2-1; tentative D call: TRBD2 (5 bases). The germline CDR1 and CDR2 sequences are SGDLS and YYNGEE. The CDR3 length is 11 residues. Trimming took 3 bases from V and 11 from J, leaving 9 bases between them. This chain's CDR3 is CASSANGKQFF. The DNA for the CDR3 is TGTGCCAGCAGCGCGAACGGGAAGCAGTTCTTC.

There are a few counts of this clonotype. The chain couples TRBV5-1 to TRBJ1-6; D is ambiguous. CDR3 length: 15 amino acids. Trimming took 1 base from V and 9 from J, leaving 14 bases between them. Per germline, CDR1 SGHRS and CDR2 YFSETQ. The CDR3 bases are TGCGCCAGCAGCTTGCATGGGGAAGATAGTTCACCCCTCCACTTT. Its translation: CASSLHGEDSSPLHF.

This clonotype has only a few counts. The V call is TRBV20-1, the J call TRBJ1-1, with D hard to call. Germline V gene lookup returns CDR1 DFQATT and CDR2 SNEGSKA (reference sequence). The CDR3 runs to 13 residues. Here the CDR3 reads CGGDRGPNTEAFF. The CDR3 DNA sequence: TGCGGTGGGGATAGAGGCCCGAACACTGAAGCTTTCTTT.

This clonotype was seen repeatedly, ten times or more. The chain's CDR3 is CASSAQGSNQPQHF. The CDR3 DNA reads as TGTGCCAGCAGTGCACAGGGTTCCAATCAGCCCCAGCATTTT. The chain employs TRBV2 and TRBJ1-5, with D perhaps matching TRBD1 (6 bases). The CDR3 covers 14 residues. Between the trimmed V and J ends, which lost 4 bases and 3 bases, there was a span of 10 bases. Germline CDR1 reads SNHLY; CDR2 reads FYNNEI.